The 22 T cell receptor beta chains reported below all come from one sample, sequenced in a study of molecular identifiers for immune sequencing clone quantification. Using its own MiXCR run on the PCR reads, TCRdb lists one record per CDR3 protein. The sample lists 400,000 to 600,000 distinct CDR3 sequences; 20% to 25% were seen once. Sequencing was done on a sample of naive CD8+ T cells from blood, with Jurkat cell RNA spiked in. Regarding subset: FACS-sorted CD8+CD4-CCR7+CD45RA+ naive T cells. These receptors all come from a human donor in good health. Some libraries in this study had Jurkat cell RNA spiked in.

The CDR3 here is CATPTLPYEQYF. The CDR3 coding sequence is TGTGCCACTCCGACCCTCCCCTACGAGCAGTACTTC. This chain links TRBV24-1 with TRBJ2-7; no reliable D call. Germline CDR1 KGHDR, CDR2 SFDVKD. The CDR3 runs to 12 residues. The V end was cut by 10 bases, the J end by 2 bases, with 11 bases between.

This clonotype was seen only a few times. The genes are TRBV28 and TRBJ2-7, with 11 bases matching TRBD1. J lost 2 bases, V lost 3 bases, and 6 bases had no gene match. CDR1 and CDR2 (germline): MDHEN, SYDVKM. There are 16 residues in the CDR3. DNA for the CDR3: TGTGCCAGCAGTTTCCCGGGGACAGGGGGACCCTACGAGCAGTACTTC. It encodes CASSFPGTGGPYEQYF.

This chain's CDR3 is CASSLDVETLYGYTF. The DNA of the CDR3 is TGTGCCAGCAGCTTAGACGTGGAGACTCTCTATGGCTACACCTTC. The V gene is TRBV7-3, the J gene TRBJ1-2; no firm D call. Germline assignment: CDR1 SGHTA and CDR2 FQGTGA. The V end lost 2 bases, the J end lost 4 bases, and 14 bases lay between the germline ends. There are 15 residues in the CDR3.

This clonotype was detected only once. This chain connects TRBV4-1 to TRBJ1-1; 7 bases fit TRBD1. The CDR3 contains 14 residues. The germline V gene encodes CDR1 MGHRA and CDR2 YSYEKL. J gave up 6 bases and V 3 bases, and 7 bases lay outside the gene matches. The CDR3 bases are TGCGCCAGCAGCCACGACAGGGCTAGGGCTGAAGCTTTCTTT. Translation gives CASSHDRARAEAFF.

V and J are TRBV13 and TRBJ2-3, with 8 positions matching TRBD1. CDR1 PRHDT and CDR2 FYEKMQ come from the germline V gene (reference sequence). V was clipped by 4 bases and J by 3 bases; unmatched bases: 6. CDR3 length: 15 residues. The CDR3 nucleotides are TGTGCCAGCAGCTCAGGGGGCGGAAGGACAGATACGCAGTATTTT. Translation gives CASSSGGGRTDTQYF.

The sample holds a few counts of this clonotype. V gene TRBV19 combines with J gene TRBJ2-1, with no clear D. The CDR3 contains 13 residues. V dropped 3 bases and J dropped 5 bases, with 8 bases sitting between them. Germline V gene data show CDR1 as LNHDA and CDR2 as SQIVND (reference sequence). CDR3 protein: CASSINTNNEQFF. The CDR3 coding sequence is TGTGCCAGTAGTATCAATACGAACAATGAGCAGTTCTTC. Filled out from reference TRBV19 and TRBJ2-1, the complete variable domain reads DGGITQSPKYLFRKEGQNVTLSCEQNLNHDAMYWYRQDPGQGLRLIYYSQIVNDFQKGDIAEGYSVSREKKESFPLTVTSAQKNPTAFYLCASSINTNNEQFFGPGTRLTVL.

This clonotype turned up a few times. The V call is TRBV20-1, the J call TRBJ2-7; D possibly uses TRBD1 or TRBD2 (5 bases each). The V end was cut by 0 bases, the J end by 2 bases, with 11 bases between. This CDR3 spans 14 amino acids. The germline CDR1 and CDR2 sequences are DFQATT and SNEGSKA (reference sequence). CDR3 coding DNA: TGCAGTGCTAGAGACGGGACGTTGACCTACGAGCAGTACTTC. Translating it yields CSARDGTLTYEQYF.

The chain employs TRBV7-9 and TRBJ2-7; TRBD1 matches 8 bases. Per germline, CDR1 SEHNR and CDR2 FQNEAQ (reference sequence). The trim removed 6 bases at V and 5 bases at J, leaving 3 bases unmatched. The CDR3 covers 12 residues. The CDR3 region is CASRRTGNEQYF. CDR3 DNA: TGTGCCAGCAGACGGACAGGGAACGAGCAGTACTTC.

This clonotype was counted ten times or more. The J gene is TRBJ1-1, the V gene TRBV6-2 or TRBV6-3; 7 nucleotides align to TRBD1. The CDR3 is made up of 15 amino acids. Germline V gene sequence: CDR1 MNHEY, CDR2 SVGEGT. Trimming removed 4 bases from V and 3 bases from J; junction bases left unmatched: 8. Here the CDR3 DNA reads TGTGCCAGCAGTTCTTACCTACAGGGGTACACTGAAGCTTTCTTT. This sequence encodes CASSSYLQGYTEAFF.

As to this clonotype: Being one base from a much bigger clone, this may be a read error. This rearrangement joins TRBV13 to TRBJ2-7; 9 positions agree with TRBD2. Germline lookup yields CDR1 PRHDT and CDR2 FYEKMQ (reference sequence). CDR3 length: 13 amino acids. DNA of the CDR3: TGTGCCAGCAGCTCCGGACTAGCGCGCGAGCAGCACTTC. Translated: CASSSGLAREQHF. The variable domain in full, with the rest retrieved from reference TRBV13 and TRBJ2-7, is AAGVIQSPRHLIKEKRETATLKCYPIPRHDTVYWYQQGPGQDPQFLISFYEKMQSDKGSIPDRFSAQQFSDYHSELNMSSLELGDSALYFCASSSGLAREQHFGPGTRLTVT.

This clonotype came up many times. The chain is built from TRBV7-2 and TRBJ1-5, with D unclear. This CDR3 contains 14 residues. Germline V CDR1 and CDR2: SGHTA, FQGNSA. Between the trimmed V and J ends, which lost 0 bases and 0 bases, there was a span of 3 bases. The CDR3 protein is CASSLATSNQPQHF. The CDR3 DNA is TGTGCCAGCAGCTTAGCCACTAGCAATCAGCCCCAGCATTTT. The full variable domain, in which reference TRBV7-2 and TRBJ1-5 provide the parts outside the CDR3, is GAGVSQSPSNKVTEKGKDVELRCDPISGHTALYWYRQSLGQGLEFLIYFQGNSAPDKSGLPSDRFSAERTGGSVSTLTIQRTQQEDSAVYLCASSLATSNQPQHFGDGTRLSIL.

Worth noting for this clonotype: This may arise from a read error, as a much more abundant clone is one base away. The chain has TRBV14 and TRBJ1-1; D gene ambiguous. The CDR3 runs to 14 residues. The V gene's germline CDR1 is SGHDN and CDR2 FVKESK. The CDR3 region has the DNA TGTGCCAGCAGCCACCACCCGACAAACACTAAAGCTTTCTTT. This encodes CASSHHPTNTKAFF. The full variable domain, its missing parts supplied by reference TRBV14 and TRBJ1-1, is EAGVTQFPSHSVIEKGQTVTLRCDPISGHDNLYWYRRVMGKEIKFLLHFVKESKQDESGMPNNRFLAERTGGTYSTLKVQPAELEDSGVYFCASSHHPTNTKAFFGQGTRLTVV.

V and J are TRBV30 and TRBJ2-5; 10 bases map to TRBD1. CDR3 length: 15 amino acids. Losses at the gene ends were 3 bases for V and 0 bases for J; bases not matched to a gene: 4. Per the germline V gene, CDR1 is GTSNPN and CDR2 is SVGIG (reference sequence). CDR3 loop: CAWREGQGYQETQYF. Written as DNA, the CDR3 is TGTGCCTGGAGGGAGGGACAGGGGTACCAAGAGACCCAGTACTTC.

About this clonotype: It may be a read error: a sequence one base away is much more abundant. The chain employs TRBV19 and TRBJ2-3, with 8 bases fitting TRBD1. Germline loops: CDR1 LNHDA, CDR2 SQIVND (reference sequence). This CDR3 region has 13 residues. CDR3 region: CASRTGSTGTQYF. The CDR3 coding sequence is TGTGCCAGCAGGACAGGGAGCACAGGTACGCAGTATTTT.

This clonotype was recorded many times. The CDR3 nucleotides are TGTGCCAGCAGTTTAGCGGGGGGGCTTGATACGCAGTATTTT. Its protein is CASSLAGGLDTQYF. The chain links TRBV9 to TRBJ2-3; 11 bases are shared with TRBD2. The CDR3 has 14 residues. Germline-derived CDR1 and CDR2 are SGDLS and YYNGEE. With V trimmed by 5 bases and J by 6 bases, 5 bases remained unmatched.

The V and J genes are TRBV19 and TRBJ2-1; D possibly corresponds to TRBD1 (6 bases). The V and J ends lost 10 bases and 9 bases respectively, with 10 bases between them. The germline CDR1 and CDR2 sequences are LNHDA and SQIVND (reference sequence). The CDR3 has 10 amino acids. The CDR3: CATQGGEQFF. CDR3 in DNA: TGTGCCACCCAAGGGGGTGAGCAGTTCTTC.

This clonotype was seen a handful of times. The chain couples TRBV13 to TRBJ1-3, with D unclear. The CDR3 extends over 14 amino acids. V gave up 0 bases and J gave up 5 bases, with 8 bases separating them. The germline V gene encodes CDR1 PRHDT and CDR2 FYEKMQ (reference sequence). CDR3 sequence reads: CASSLGDGRNTIYF. DNA of the CDR3: TGTGCCAGCAGCTTAGGGGACGGAAGAAACACCATATATTTT.

This clonotype was observed many times. CDR3 nucleotide sequence: TGTGCCTGGAGTTCAGGTCAAGAGACCCAGTACTTC. Translation: CAWSSGQETQYF. V is TRBV30 and J is TRBJ2-5; the D is unclear. Germline V lookup: CDR1 GTSNPN, CDR2 SVGIG (reference sequence). The CDR3 extends over 12 amino acids. Trimming took 2 bases from V and 2 from J, leaving 6 bases between them.

The chain employs TRBV9 and TRBJ2-1; 8 nucleotides match TRBD2. There are 17 residues in the CDR3. The V and J ends lost 0 bases and 0 bases, in that order; junction bases with no gene match: 5. Germline CDR1 reads SGDLS; CDR2 reads YYNGEE. Here the CDR3 reads CASSVVGREDSYNEQFF. The CDR3 coding sequence is TGTGCCAGCAGCGTAGTGGGGCGGGAGGACTCCTACAATGAGCAGTTCTTC.

This clonotype showed up just a few times. The chain recombines TRBV6-2 or TRBV6-3 with TRBJ2-1; TRBD1 matches 7 bases. CDR1 and CDR2 (germline): MNHEY, SVGEGT. The CDR3 has 15 residues. V was clipped by 8 bases and J by 5 bases; unmatched bases: 12. Written as DNA, the CDR3 is TGTGCCAGCCTTTCGGAGACAGGGAGAAACAATGAGCAGTTCTTC. This encodes CASLSETGRNNEQFF.

This clonotype was observed a handful of times. The V gene is TRBV6-5, the J gene TRBJ2-1, with TRBD2 matching 13 bases. Losses at the gene ends were 6 bases for V and 6 bases for J; bases not matched to a gene: 5. This CDR3 spans 15 amino acids. Germline V gene lookup returns CDR1 MNHEY and CDR2 SVGAGI. DNA of the CDR3: TGTGCCAGCAGCGCATGGACTAGCGGGAGCAATGAGCAGTTCTTC. Its translation is CASSAWTSGSNEQFF.

On this clonotype: Sequence at one end of the junction differs from germline and may be a read error. The V call is TRBV20-1, the J call TRBJ2-7; D unclear. Germline lookup yields CDR1 DFQATT and CDR2 SNEGSKA (reference sequence). The CDR3 runs 12 residues. CDR3 DNA: TGCAGTGCTAGAGGAGTTTCCTACGGGCAGTACTTC. Translated, it gives CSARGVSYGQYF.